These T cell receptor beta chains were read from a single sample in a study of blood T cell repertoires in COVID-19. Some clones are missing from TCRdb's copy, which holds only in-frame ones; the method was immunoSEQ multiplex PCR. The profile shows approximately 230,000 clones, roughly 82% of them singletons. The sample consisted of peripheral blood. The receptors stem from a woman over 75 with active or convalescent COVID-19. Both conserved end residues are part of each CDR3. A D gene is named only where the DNA matches it firmly. Rows may omit the clone size; those that give it use once, few, many or a size class.

j_gene	v_gene	d_gene	abundance	CDR3nt	CDR3aa
TRBJ1-6	TRBV6-5	.	.	TGTGCCGGCGGCAGGGGCCGGAATTCACCCCTCCACTTT	CAGGRGRNSPLHF
TRBJ1-3	TRBV11-2	.	.	TGTGCCAGCAGCTTAGACGTTGGAAACACCATATATTTT	CASSLDVGNTIYF
TRBJ2-7	TRBV9	TRBD2	.	TGTGCCAGCAGCGTAGATTTTGGCGGGGCTAGCGGGGTGCGGGACGAGCAGTACTTC	CASSVDFGGASGVRDEQYF
TRBJ1-1	TRBV15	TRBD1	.	TGTGCCACCAGCAGACAGGGGGCCTCTGAAGCTTTCTTT	CATSRQGASEAFF
TRBJ1-6	TRBV19	.	few	TGTGCCAGTAGTATAACCCAGGCAAATTCACCCCTCCACTTT	CASSITQANSPLHF
TRBJ2-7	TRBV19	.	.	TGTGCCAGTAGTATATCGGGAGTGGACGAGCAGTACTTC	CASSISGVDEQYF
TRBJ2-1	TRBV5-1	TRBD2	.	TGCGCCAGCAGCTCACGACTAGCGGGGCCCTCGAATGAGCAGTTCTTC	CASSSRLAGPSNEQFF
TRBJ1-1	TRBV9	.	.	TGTGCCAGCAGCGTAGGTGGCAGGGGAGCTGAAGCTTTCTTT	CASSVGGRGAEAFF
TRBJ1-2	TRBV28	TRBD1	.	TGTGCCAGCACCCCACAGGGGAGCGGGTATGGCTACACCTTC	CASTPQGSGYGYTF
TRBJ1-2	TRBV19	TRBD1	.	TGTGCCAGTAGTGATAGGGGACAGCGACGATTCTATGGCTACACCTTC	CASSDRGQRRFYGYTF
TRBJ1-4	TRBV6-2/TRBV6-3	TRBD1	few	TGTGCCAGCAGTCAGGCCGGGACAGCGCTTCTGAAACTGTTTTTT	CASSQAGTALLKLFF
TRBJ1-1	TRBV6-5	.	.	TGTGCCAGCAGTTACTCAGGGGCCCTGAACACTGAAGCTTTCTTT	CASSYSGALNTEAFF
TRBJ1-2	TRBV4-1	.	.	TGCGCCAGCAGCCAAGACAGGGAGGGTTATGGCTACACCTTC	CASSQDREGYGYTF
TRBJ1-6	TRBV15	.	.	TGTGCCACCAGCGTGACAGCGATCGGAAAATCACCCCTCCACTTT	CATSVTAIGKSPLHF
TRBJ1-6	TRBV5-1	.	.	TGCGCCAGCAGCTTCGAGGGCTCCTATAATTCACCCCTCCACTTT	CASSFEGSYNSPLHF
TRBJ2-7	TRBV28	TRBD2	few	TGTGCCAGCAGTGTAGCGGGAGTTTACGAGCAGTACTTC	CASSVAGVYEQYF
TRBJ1-6	TRBV12-3/TRBV12-4	.	.	TGTGCCAGCAGTCGTACAGTTTCACCCCTCCACTTT	CASSRTVSPLHF
TRBJ2-7	TRBV28	TRBD1	.	TGTGCCAGCAGTCCTGATGCGACAGGGCCCGCCGAGCAGTACTTC	CASSPDATGPAEQYF
TRBJ1-2	TRBV19	.	.	TGTGCCAGTCGCCCGGGGGGCGTTAGCGTCGTAAAGTCTGGCTACACCTTC	CASRPGGVSVVKSGYTF
TRBJ2-3	TRBV5-1	.	.	TGCGCCAGCAGCGAGGGGGTTAGCACAGATACGCAGTATTTT	CASSEGVSTDTQYF
TRBJ1-4	TRBV2	.	.	TGTGCCAGCAATTACAGGAAGAATGAAAAACTGTTTTTT	CASNYRKNEKLFF
TRBJ1-6	TRBV10-3	.	.	TGTGCCATCAGTGATCTCCTGGAGGGAGGCAATTCACCCCTCCACTTT	CAISDLLEGGNSPLHF
TRBJ1-1	TRBV11-2	.	.	TGTGCCAGCAGCTTGGTAACTCCTGAAGCTTTCTTT	CASSLVTPEAFF
TRBJ2-7	TRBV28	.	.	TGTGCCAGCAGTCTAGGAGGTAGGAAGGAGTACTTC	CASSLGGRKEYF
TRBJ1-6	TRBV4-1	TRBD1	.	TGCGCCAGCAGCCAAGATTCGACAGGGGGTTATAATTCACCCCTCCACTTT	CASSQDSTGGYNSPLHF
TRBJ2-2	TRBV19	.	.	TGTGCCAGTAGTAGGAAAAGCGGGAACACCGGGGAGCTGTTTTTT	CASSRKSGNTGELFF
TRBJ1-1	TRBV6-1	.	.	TGTGCCAGCAGTGACATGGGGCTGGGTGAAGCTTTCTTT	CASSDMGLGEAFF
TRBJ1-1	TRBV18	.	few	TGTGCCAGCTCAACACTAGGACGGGGAAGGCAGAACACTGAAGCTTTCTTT	CASSTLGRGRQNTEAFF
TRBJ1-2	TRBV24-1	.	.	TGTGCCACCAGTGATGGGGGCGCCTATGGCTACACCTTC	CATSDGGAYGYTF